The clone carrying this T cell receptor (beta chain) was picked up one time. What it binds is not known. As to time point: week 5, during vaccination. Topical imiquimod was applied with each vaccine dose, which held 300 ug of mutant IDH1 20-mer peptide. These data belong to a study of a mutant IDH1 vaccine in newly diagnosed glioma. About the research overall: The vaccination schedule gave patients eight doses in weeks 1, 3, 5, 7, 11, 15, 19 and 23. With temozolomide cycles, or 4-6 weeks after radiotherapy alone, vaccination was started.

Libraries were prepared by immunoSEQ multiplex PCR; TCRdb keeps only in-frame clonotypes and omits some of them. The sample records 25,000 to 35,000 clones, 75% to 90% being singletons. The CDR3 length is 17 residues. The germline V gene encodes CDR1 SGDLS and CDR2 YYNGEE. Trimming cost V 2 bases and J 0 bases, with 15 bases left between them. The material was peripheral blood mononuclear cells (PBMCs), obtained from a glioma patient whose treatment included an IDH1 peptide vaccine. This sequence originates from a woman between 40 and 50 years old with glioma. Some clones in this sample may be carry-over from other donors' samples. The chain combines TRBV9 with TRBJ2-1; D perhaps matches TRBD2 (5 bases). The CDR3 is CASSVAVRGSSYNEQFF. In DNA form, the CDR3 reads TGTGCCAGCAGCGTTGCGGTCCGGGGTAGCTCCTACAATGAGCAGTTCTTC.